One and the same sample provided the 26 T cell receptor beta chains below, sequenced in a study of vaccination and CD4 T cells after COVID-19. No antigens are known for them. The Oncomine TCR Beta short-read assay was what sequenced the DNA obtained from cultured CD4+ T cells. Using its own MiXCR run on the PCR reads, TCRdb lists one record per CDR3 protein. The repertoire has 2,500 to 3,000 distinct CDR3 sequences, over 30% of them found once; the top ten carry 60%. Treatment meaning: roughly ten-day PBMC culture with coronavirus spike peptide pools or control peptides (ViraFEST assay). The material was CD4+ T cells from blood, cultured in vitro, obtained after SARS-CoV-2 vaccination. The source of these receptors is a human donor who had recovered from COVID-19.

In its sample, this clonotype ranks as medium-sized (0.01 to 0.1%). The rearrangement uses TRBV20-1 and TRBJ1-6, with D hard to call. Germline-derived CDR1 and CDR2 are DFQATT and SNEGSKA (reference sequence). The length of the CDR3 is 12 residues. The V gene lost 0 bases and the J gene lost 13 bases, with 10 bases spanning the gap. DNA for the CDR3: TGCAGTGCTAGAGAGGGCCCGAGCCCCCTCCACTTT. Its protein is CSAREGPSPLHF.

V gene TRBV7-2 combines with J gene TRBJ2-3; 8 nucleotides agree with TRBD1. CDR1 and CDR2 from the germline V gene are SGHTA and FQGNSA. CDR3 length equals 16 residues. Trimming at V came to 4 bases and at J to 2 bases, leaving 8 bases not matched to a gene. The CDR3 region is CASSSGQGLFTDTQYF. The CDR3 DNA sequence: TGTGCCAGCAGCTCCGGACAGGGTTTATTCACAGATACGCAGTATTTT.

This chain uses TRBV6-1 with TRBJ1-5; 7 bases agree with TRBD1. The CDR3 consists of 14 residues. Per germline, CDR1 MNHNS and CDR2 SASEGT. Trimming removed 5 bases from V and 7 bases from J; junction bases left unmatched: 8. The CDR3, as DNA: TGTGCCAGCAGTCACAGGGGCCAGAGCCAGCCCCAGCATTTT. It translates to CASSHRGQSQPQHF.

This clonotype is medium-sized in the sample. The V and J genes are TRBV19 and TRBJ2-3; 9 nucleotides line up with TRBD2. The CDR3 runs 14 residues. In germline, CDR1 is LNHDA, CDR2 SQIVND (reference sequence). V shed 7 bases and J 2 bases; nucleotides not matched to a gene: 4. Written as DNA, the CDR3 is TGTGCCAGTAATCAGCGGGGGGACACAGATACGCAGTATTTT. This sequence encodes CASNQRGDTDTQYF.

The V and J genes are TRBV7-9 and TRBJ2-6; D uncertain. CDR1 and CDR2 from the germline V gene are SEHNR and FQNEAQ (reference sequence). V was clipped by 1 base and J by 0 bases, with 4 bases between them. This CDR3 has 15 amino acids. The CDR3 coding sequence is TGTGCCAGCAGCTTAGGTGTCTCTGGGGCCAACGTCCTGACTTTC. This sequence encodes CASSLGVSGANVLTF.

This CDR3 is CASSSSRDRVSNQPQHF. Here the CDR3 DNA reads TGTGCCAGCAGCTCGTCCCGGGACAGGGTTAGCAATCAGCCCCAGCATTTT. The chain employs TRBV7-9 and TRBJ1-5; 9 nucleotides agree with TRBD1. CDR1 SEHNR and CDR2 FQNEAQ come from the germline V gene (reference sequence). Trimming cost V 4 bases and J 0 bases; bases outside gene matches: 7. The CDR3 is made up of 17 amino acids.

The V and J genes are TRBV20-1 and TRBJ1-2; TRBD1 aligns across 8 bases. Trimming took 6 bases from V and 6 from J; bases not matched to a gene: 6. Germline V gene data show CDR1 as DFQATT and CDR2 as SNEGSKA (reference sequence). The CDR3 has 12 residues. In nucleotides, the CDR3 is TGCAGTGCAACGGGACAGGAAAATGGCTACACCTTC. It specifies CSATGQENGYTF.

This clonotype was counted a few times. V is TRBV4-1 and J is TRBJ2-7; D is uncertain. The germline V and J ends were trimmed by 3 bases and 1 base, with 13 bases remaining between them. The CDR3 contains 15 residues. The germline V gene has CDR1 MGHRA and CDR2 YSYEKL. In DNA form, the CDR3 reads TGCGCCAGCAGCCAGGCAGAGTACTCATCCTACGAGCAGTACTTC. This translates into CASSQAEYSSYEQYF.

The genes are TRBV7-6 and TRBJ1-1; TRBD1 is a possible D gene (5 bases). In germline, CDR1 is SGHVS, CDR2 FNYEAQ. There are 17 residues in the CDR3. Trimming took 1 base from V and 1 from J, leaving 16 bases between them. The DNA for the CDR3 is TGTGCCAGCAGCTTAGAGGGGAGAATAGGAGGGAACACTGAAGCTTTCTTT. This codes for CASSLEGRIGGNTEAFF.

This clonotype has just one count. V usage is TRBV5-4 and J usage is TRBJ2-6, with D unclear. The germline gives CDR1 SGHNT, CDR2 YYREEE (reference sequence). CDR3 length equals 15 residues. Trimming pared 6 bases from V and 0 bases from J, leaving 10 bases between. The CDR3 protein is CASNWDPSGANVLTF. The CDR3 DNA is TGTGCCAGCAATTGGGATCCCTCTGGGGCCAACGTCCTGACTTTC.

CDR3 bases: TGTGCCAGGGGACTAGCGGGGGGAGGGGAGCAGTTCTTC. Encoded protein: CARGLAGGGEQFF. The chain has TRBV7-3 and TRBJ2-1; 15 positions agree with TRBD2. This CDR3 is 13 amino acids long. Looked up from germline, CDR1 is SGHTA and CDR2 is FQGTGA. V lost 9 bases, J lost 10 bases, and 4 bases stayed unmatched.

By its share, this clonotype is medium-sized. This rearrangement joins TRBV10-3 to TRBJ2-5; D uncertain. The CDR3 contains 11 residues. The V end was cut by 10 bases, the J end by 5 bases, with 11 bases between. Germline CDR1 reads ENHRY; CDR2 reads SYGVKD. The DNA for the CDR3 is TGTGCCAGCGACGACGAGGAGACCCAGTACTTC. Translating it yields CASDDEETQYF.

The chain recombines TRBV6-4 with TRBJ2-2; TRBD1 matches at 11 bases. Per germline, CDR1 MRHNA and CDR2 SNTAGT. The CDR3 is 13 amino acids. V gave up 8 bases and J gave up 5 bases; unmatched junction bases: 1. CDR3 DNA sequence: TGTGCCAGCGGACAGGGGGCAACCGGGGAGCTGTTTTTT. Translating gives CASGQGATGELFF.

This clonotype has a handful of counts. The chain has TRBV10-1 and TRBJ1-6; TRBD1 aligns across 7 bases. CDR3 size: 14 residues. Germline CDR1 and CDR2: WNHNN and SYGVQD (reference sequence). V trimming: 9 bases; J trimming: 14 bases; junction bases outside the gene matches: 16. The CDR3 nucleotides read TGCGCCAGGGCGGCGGGACAGCGAAGGAGGGCCCTCCACTTT. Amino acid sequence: CARAAGQRRRALHF.

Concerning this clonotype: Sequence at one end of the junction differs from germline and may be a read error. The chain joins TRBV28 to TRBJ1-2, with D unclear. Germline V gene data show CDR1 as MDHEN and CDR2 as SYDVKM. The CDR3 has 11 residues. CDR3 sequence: CASSLIGVFSF. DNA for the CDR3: TGTGCCAGCAGTTTAATTGGTGTCTTCTCCTTC.

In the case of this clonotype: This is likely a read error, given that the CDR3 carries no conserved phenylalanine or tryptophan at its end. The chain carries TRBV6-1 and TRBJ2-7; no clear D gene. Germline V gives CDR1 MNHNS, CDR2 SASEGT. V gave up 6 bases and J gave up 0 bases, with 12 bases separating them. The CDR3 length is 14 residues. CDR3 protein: CASSPSPFSYEQYL. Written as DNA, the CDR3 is TGTGCCAGCAGCCCTTCCCCTTTCTCCTACGAGCAGTACCTC.

CDR3 sequence: CAPQGVSSYEQYF. In DNA form, the CDR3 reads TGTGCCCCCCAGGGAGTGAGCTCCTACGAGCAGTACTTC. V and J are TRBV6-2 or TRBV6-3 and TRBJ2-7, with D perhaps matching TRBD1 or TRBD2 (5 bases each). The V end was cut by 11 bases, the J end by 0 bases, with 14 bases between. Germline lookup yields CDR1 MNHEY and CDR2 SVGEGT. This CDR3 comprises 13 residues.

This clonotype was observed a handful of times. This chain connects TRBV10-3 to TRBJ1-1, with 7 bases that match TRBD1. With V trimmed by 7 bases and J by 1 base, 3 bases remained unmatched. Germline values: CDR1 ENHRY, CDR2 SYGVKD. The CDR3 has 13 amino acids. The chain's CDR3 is CAITTGENTEAFF. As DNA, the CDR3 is TGTGCCATCACAACAGGGGAGAACACTGAAGCTTTCTTT.

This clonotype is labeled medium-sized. The CDR3 spells CASSKGGGRTDTQYF. CDR3 DNA: TGCGCCAGCAGTAAAGGCGGGGGGCGCACAGATACGCAGTATTTT. The rearrangement uses TRBV10-1 and TRBJ2-3; 8 positions agree with TRBD2. In germline, CDR1 is WNHNN, CDR2 SYGVQD (reference sequence). The length of the CDR3 is 15 residues. Germline trimming cut 5 bases from V and 1 base from J; bases unmatched to any gene: 5.

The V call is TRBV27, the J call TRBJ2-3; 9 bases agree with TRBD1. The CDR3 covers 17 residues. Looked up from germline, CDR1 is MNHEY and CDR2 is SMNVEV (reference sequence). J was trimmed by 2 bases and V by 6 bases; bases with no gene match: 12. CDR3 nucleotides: TGTGCCAGCAGCTACACGAGACAGGGGGGTTTCACAGATACGCAGTATTTT. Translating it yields CASSYTRQGGFTDTQYF.

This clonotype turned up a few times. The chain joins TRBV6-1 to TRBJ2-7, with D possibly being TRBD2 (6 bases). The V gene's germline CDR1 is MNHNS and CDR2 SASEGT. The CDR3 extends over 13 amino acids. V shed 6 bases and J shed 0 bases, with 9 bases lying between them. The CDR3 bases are TGTGCCAGCAGGGGACTGGACTCCTACGAGCAGTACTTC. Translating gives CASRGLDSYEQYF.

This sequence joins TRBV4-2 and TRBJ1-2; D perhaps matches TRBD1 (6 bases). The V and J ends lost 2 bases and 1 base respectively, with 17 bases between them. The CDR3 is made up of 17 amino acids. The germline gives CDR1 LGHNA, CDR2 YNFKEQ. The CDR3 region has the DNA TGTGCCAGCAGCCAACTACTCGGACAGAAGTATAACTATGGCTACACCTTC. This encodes CASSQLLGQKYNYGYTF.

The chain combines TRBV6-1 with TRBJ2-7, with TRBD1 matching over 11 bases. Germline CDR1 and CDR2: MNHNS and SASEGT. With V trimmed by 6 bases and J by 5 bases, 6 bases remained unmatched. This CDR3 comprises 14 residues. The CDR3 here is CASRPGTGGNEQYF. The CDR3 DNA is TGTGCCAGCAGACCCGGGACAGGGGGAAACGAGCAGTACTTC.

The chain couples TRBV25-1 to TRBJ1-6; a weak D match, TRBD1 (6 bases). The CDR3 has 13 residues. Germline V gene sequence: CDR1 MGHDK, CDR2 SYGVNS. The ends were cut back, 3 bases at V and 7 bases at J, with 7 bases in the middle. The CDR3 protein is CASSDRGNSPLHF. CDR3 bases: TGTGCCAGCAGTGACAGGGGAAATTCACCCCTCCACTTT.

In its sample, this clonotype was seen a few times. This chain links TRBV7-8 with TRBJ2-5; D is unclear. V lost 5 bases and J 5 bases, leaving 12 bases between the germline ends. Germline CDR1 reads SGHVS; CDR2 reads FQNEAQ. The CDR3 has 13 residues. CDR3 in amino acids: CASSRSRKETQYF. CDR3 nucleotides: TGTGCCAGCAGCCGTAGCCGAAAGGAGACCCAGTACTTC.

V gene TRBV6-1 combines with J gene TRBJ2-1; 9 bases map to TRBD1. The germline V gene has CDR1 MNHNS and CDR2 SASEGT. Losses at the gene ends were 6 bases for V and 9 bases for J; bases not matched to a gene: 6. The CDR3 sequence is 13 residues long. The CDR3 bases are TGTGCCAGCAGCACAGGGGGCGCGATTGAGCAGTTCTTC. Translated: CASSTGGAIEQFF.